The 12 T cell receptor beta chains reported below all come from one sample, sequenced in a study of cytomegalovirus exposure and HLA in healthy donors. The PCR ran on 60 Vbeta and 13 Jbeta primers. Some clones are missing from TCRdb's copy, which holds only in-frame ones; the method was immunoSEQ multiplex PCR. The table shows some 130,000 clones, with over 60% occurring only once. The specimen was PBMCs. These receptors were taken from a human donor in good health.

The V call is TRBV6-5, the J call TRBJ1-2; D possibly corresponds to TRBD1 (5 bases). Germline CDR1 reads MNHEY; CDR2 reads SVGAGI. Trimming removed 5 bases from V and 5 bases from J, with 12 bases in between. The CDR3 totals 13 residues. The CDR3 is CASSIDRQYGYTF. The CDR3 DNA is TGTGCCAGCAGTATCGACAGACAGTATGGCTACACCTTC.

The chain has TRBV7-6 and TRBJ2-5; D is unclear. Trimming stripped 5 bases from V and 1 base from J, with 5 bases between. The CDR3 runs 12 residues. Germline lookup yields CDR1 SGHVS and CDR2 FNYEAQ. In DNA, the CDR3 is TGTGCCAGCAGCACATTCCAAGAGACCCAGTACTTC. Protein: CASSTFQETQYF.

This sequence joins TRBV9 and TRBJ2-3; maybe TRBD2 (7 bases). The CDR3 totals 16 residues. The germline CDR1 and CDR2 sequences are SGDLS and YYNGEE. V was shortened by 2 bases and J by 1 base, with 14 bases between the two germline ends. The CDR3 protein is CASSVSGAGGTDTQYF. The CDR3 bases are TGTGCCAGCAGCGTGTCGGGGGCGGGGGGCACAGATACGCAGTATTTT. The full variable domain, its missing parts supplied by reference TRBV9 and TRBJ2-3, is DSGVTQTPKHLITATGQRVTLRCSPRSGDLSVYWYQQSLDQGLQFLIQYYNGEERAKGNILERFSAQQFPDLHSELNLSSLELGDSALYFCASSVSGAGGTDTQYFGPGTRLTVL.

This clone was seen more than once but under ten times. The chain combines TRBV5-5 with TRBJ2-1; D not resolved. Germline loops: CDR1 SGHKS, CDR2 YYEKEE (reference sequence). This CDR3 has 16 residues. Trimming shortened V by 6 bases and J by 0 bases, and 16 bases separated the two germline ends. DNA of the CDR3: TGTGCCAGCAAAGTGGCCGGGTTCGACTCCTACAATGAGCAGTTCTTC. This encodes CASKVAGFDSYNEQFF.

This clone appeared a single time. For the CDR3, the DNA is TGTGCCAGAAGCTTCTCCCGGGACAGGGGTACGGTTGGCTCCTACAATGAGCAGTTCTTC. Translated, it gives CARSFSRDRGTVGSYNEQFF. The rearrangement links TRBV5-3 to TRBJ2-1, with TRBD1 identical over 10 bases. TRBV5-3 is reported as an ORF; its role is uncertain. J was trimmed by 0 bases and V by 2 bases; bases with no gene match: 14. This CDR3 contains 20 residues.

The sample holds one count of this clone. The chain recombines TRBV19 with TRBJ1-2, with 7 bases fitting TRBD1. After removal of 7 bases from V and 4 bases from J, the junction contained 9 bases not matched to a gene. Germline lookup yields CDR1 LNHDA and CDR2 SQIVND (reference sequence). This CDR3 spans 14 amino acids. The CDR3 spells CASTALRQGYGYTF. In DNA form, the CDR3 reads TGTGCCAGTACCGCACTCCGACAGGGCTATGGCTACACCTTC.

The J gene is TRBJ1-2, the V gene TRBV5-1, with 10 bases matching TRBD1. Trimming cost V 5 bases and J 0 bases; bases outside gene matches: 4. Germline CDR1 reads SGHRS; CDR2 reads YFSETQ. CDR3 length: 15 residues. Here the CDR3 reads CASSPGTGANYGYTF. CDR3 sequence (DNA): TGCGCCAGCAGTCCCGGGACAGGGGCTAACTATGGCTACACCTTC.

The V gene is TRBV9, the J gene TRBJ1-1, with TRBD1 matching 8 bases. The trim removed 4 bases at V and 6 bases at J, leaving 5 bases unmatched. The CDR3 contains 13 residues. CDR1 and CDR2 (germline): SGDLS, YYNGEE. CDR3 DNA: TGTGCCAGCAGCCCGACAGGGGTCGCTGAAGCTTTCTTT. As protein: CASSPTGVAEAFF. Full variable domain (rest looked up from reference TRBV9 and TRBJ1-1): DSGVTQTPKHLITATGQRVTLRCSPRSGDLSVYWYQQSLDQGLQFLIQYYNGEERAKGNILERFSAQQFPDLHSELNLSSLELGDSALYFCASSPTGVAEAFFGQGTRLTVV.

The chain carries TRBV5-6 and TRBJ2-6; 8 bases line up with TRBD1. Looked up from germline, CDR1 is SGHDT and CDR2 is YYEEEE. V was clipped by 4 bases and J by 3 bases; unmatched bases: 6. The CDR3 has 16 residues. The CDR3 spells CASSRQGAGGANVLTF. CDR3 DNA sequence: TGTGCCAGCAGCCGCCAGGGGGCGGGTGGGGCCAACGTCCTGACTTTC.

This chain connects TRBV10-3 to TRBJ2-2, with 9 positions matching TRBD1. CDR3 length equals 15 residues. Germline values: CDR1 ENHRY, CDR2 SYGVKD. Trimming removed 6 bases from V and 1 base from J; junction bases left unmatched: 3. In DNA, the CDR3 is TGTGCCATCAGGCGGACAGGGGAGAACACCGGGGAGCTGTTTTTT. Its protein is CAIRRTGENTGELFF.

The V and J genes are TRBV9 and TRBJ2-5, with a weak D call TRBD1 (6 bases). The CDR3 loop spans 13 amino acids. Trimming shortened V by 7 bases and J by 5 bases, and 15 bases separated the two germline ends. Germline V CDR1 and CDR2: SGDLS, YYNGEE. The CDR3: CASGEGVQETQYF. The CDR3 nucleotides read TGTGCCAGCGGAGAGGGGGTACAGGAGACCCAGTACTTC.

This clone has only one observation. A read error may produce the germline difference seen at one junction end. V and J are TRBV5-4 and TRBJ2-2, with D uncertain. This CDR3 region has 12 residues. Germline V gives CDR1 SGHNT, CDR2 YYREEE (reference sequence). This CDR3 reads CASSLVHGELFF. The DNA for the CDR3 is TGCGCCAGCAGCTTGGTTCACGGGGAGCTGTTTTTT. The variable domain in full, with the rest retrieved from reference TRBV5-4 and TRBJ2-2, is ETGVTQSPTHLIKTRGQQVTLRCSSQSGHNTVSWYQQALGQGPQFIFQYYREEENGRGNFPPRFSGLQFPNYSSELNVNALELDDSALYLCASSLVHGELFFGEGSRLTVL.